Listed below are T cell receptor beta chains from one sample, sequenced in a study of blood T cells in healthy people across ages. TCRdb re-analysed the 5' RACE reads in MiXCR, keeping a single row per CDR3 protein. The sample gives around 1,500,000 distinct CDR3 sequences, roughly 30% of which show up once; roughly 8.2% is in the top ten. Material for sequencing was blood. The receptors were sampled from a woman aged 30 to 39 in good health. Each CDR3 is given with its conserved first and last residue. D genes are given only for firm matches. Clone size is shown for a subset of rows, as once, few, many or a class of expanded clone.

v_gene: TRBV2
abundance: NA
d_gene: NA
j_gene: TRBJ2-3
CDR3aa: CASRPESTDTQYF

v_gene: TRBV7-2
abundance: many
d_gene: NA
j_gene: TRBJ2-1
CDR3aa: CASSLVRYNEQFF

v_gene: TRBV20-1
abundance: NA
d_gene: TRBD2
j_gene: TRBJ2-1
CDR3aa: CSAISGNSYNERFF

v_gene: TRBV18
abundance: many
d_gene: NA
j_gene: TRBJ2-3
CDR3aa: CASSPRRNTDTQYF

v_gene: TRBV7-3
abundance: few
d_gene: TRBD2
j_gene: TRBJ2-1
CDR3aa: CASSLTGTSGGGEQFF

v_gene: TRBV6-1
abundance: NA
d_gene: NA
j_gene: TRBJ2-1
CDR3aa: CASSVTQGFGNNEQFF

v_gene: TRBV12-3/TRBV12-4
abundance: many
d_gene: NA
j_gene: TRBJ2-7
CDR3aa: CASSPGRGQAGSYEQYF

v_gene: TRBV28
abundance: once
d_gene: TRBD1
j_gene: TRBJ1-1
CDR3aa: CASSLFSGQGLEAFF

v_gene: TRBV3-1
abundance: NA
d_gene: TRBD1
j_gene: TRBJ2-3
CDR3aa: CASSPTTGYTDTQYF

v_gene: TRBV5-1
abundance: NA
d_gene: NA
j_gene: TRBJ1-6
CDR3aa: CASSLEQGSDSPLHF

v_gene: TRBV30
abundance: few
d_gene: NA
j_gene: TRBJ2-5
CDR3aa: CAGSRDSETQYF

v_gene: TRBV4-1
abundance: many
d_gene: NA
j_gene: TRBJ2-4
CDR3aa: CASSQDPPRYIQYF

v_gene: TRBV6-6
abundance: NA
d_gene: NA
j_gene: TRBJ2-4
CDR3aa: CASRSRDAKNIQYF

v_gene: TRBV7-2
abundance: few
d_gene: TRBD2
j_gene: TRBJ2-1
CDR3aa: CASSLGGGLREQFF

v_gene: TRBV29-1
abundance: NA
d_gene: TRBD1
j_gene: TRBJ1-1
CDR3aa: CSATQGQGGTEAFF

v_gene: TRBV6-6
abundance: few
d_gene: NA
j_gene: TRBJ2-3
CDR3aa: CASSYTNVAVTDTQYF

v_gene: TRBV9
abundance: NA
d_gene: NA
j_gene: TRBJ2-1
CDR3aa: CASSLTGTKYNEQFF

v_gene: TRBV27
abundance: NA
d_gene: TRBD2
j_gene: TRBJ2-3
CDR3aa: CASREASGRITDTQYF

v_gene: TRBV12-3/TRBV12-4
abundance: few
d_gene: TRBD2
j_gene: TRBJ2-1
CDR3aa: CASGRSGSLNNEQFF

v_gene: TRBV28
abundance: once
d_gene: NA
j_gene: TRBJ2-7
CDR3aa: CASGGDSGAYEQYF

v_gene: TRBV21-1
abundance: NA
d_gene: NA
j_gene: TRBJ2-3
CDR3aa: CASSKSPTSGRKTDTQYF

v_gene: TRBV7-2
abundance: few
d_gene: NA
j_gene: TRBJ2-5
CDR3aa: CASSSSGTLQETQYF

v_gene: TRBV5-1
abundance: many
d_gene: NA
j_gene: TRBJ2-7
CDR3aa: CASSLDRGAYEQYF

v_gene: TRBV2
abundance: few
d_gene: NA
j_gene: TRBJ2-3
CDR3aa: CASSERVTDTQYF

v_gene: TRBV24-1
abundance: NA
d_gene: TRBD2
j_gene: TRBJ2-3
CDR3aa: CATGEDSGGSTTGTQYF

v_gene: TRBV24-1
abundance: few
d_gene: TRBD2
j_gene: TRBJ2-1
CDR3aa: CATSDLYCGSPTCDEQFF

v_gene: TRBV7-2
abundance: NA
d_gene: NA
j_gene: TRBJ1-6
CDR3aa: CASSVDRVKNSPLHF

v_gene: TRBV10-3
abundance: NA
d_gene: TRBD1
j_gene: NA
CDR3aa: CAISATPGQGPETQYF

v_gene: TRBV30
abundance: NA
d_gene: NA
j_gene: TRBJ1-6
CDR3aa: CAWHGGMGSPLHF

v_gene: TRBV29-1
abundance: NA
d_gene: NA
j_gene: TRBJ2-3
CDR3aa: CSVDNRADTQYF

v_gene: TRBV7-9
abundance: few
d_gene: TRBD1
j_gene: TRBJ1-4
CDR3aa: CTSSRDRGDEKLFF

v_gene: TRBV20-1
abundance: NA
d_gene: TRBD1
j_gene: TRBJ1-1
CDR3aa: CSAPPSGRGRNTEAFF

v_gene: TRBV19
abundance: NA
d_gene: TRBD2
j_gene: TRBJ2-1
CDR3aa: CASSIGSGGPLGNEQFF

v_gene: TRBV5-1
abundance: NA
d_gene: NA
j_gene: TRBJ1-1
CDR3aa: CASSSGHTNTEAFF

v_gene: TRBV12-3/TRBV12-4
abundance: NA
d_gene: NA
j_gene: NA
CDR3aa: CASSLGLGRYNEQYF

v_gene: TRBV4-2
abundance: NA
d_gene: TRBD1
j_gene: TRBJ2-4
CDR3aa: CASSQAGQGAAKNIQYF

v_gene: TRBV7-2
abundance: NA
d_gene: NA
j_gene: TRBJ2-7
CDR3aa: CASTLALEQYF

v_gene: TRBV9
abundance: NA
d_gene: TRBD2
j_gene: TRBJ2-5
CDR3aa: CASSDRGSRWETQYF

v_gene: TRBV7-8
abundance: NA
d_gene: NA
j_gene: TRBJ2-1
CDR3aa: CASSLGLTGEQFF

v_gene: TRBV20-1
abundance: many
d_gene: TRBD1
j_gene: TRBJ2-7
CDR3aa: CSAIRGTSYEQYF

v_gene: TRBV10-3
abundance: NA
d_gene: NA
j_gene: TRBJ1-4
CDR3aa: CTIGANNEKLFF

v_gene: TRBV20-1
abundance: few
d_gene: NA
j_gene: TRBJ2-1
CDR3aa: CSARVPRGQQFF

v_gene: TRBV5-1
abundance: few
d_gene: NA
j_gene: TRBJ2-1
CDR3aa: CASSLARQRGEQFF

v_gene: TRBV12-3/TRBV12-4
abundance: few
d_gene: NA
j_gene: TRBJ1-4
CDR3aa: CASSPPGLYREEKLFF

v_gene: TRBV6-5
abundance: many
d_gene: TRBD2
j_gene: TRBJ2-1
CDR3aa: CASMAQREGNEQFF

v_gene: TRBV6-5
abundance: NA
d_gene: TRBD2
j_gene: TRBJ2-1
CDR3aa: CASRSTSGGHNEQFF

v_gene: TRBV12-3/TRBV12-4
abundance: once
d_gene: NA
j_gene: TRBJ2-7
CDR3aa: CASSKTDSHEQYF

v_gene: TRBV12-3/TRBV12-4
abundance: many
d_gene: NA
j_gene: TRBJ2-1
CDR3aa: CASTSLGSGYAEQFF

v_gene: TRBV4-1
abundance: many
d_gene: NA
j_gene: TRBJ2-5
CDR3aa: CASRGFSQETQYF

v_gene: TRBV29-1
abundance: many
d_gene: NA
j_gene: TRBJ2-1
CDR3aa: CSVESPHSYNEQFF